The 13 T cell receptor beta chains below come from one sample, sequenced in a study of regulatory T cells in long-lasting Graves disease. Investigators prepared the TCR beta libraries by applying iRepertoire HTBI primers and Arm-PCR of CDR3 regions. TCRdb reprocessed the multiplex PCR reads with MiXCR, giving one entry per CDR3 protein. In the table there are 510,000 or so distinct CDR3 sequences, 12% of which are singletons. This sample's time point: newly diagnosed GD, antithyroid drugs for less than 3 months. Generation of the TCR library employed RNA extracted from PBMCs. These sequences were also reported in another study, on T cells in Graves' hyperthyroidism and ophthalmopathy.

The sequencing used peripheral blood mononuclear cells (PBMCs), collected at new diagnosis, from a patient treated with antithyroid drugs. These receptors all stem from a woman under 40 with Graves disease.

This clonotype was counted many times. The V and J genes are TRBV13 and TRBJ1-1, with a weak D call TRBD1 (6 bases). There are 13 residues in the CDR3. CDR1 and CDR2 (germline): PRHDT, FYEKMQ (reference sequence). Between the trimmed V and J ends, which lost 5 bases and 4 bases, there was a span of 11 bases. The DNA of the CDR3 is TGTGCCAGCAGCCAAGGGGGGGTCACTGAAGCTTTCTTT. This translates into CASSQGGVTEAFF. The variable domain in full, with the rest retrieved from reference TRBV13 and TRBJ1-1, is AAGVIQSPRHLIKEKRETATLKCYPIPRHDTVYWYQQGPGQDPQFLISFYEKMQSDKGSIPDRFSAQQFSDYHSELNMSSLELGDSALYFCASSQGGVTEAFFGQGTRLTVV.

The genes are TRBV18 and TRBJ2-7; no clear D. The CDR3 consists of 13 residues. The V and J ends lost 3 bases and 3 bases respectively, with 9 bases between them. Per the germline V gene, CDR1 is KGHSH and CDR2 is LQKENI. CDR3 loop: CASSPRIIYEQYF. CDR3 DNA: TGTGCCAGCTCACCTCGGATAATCTACGAGCAGTACTTC.

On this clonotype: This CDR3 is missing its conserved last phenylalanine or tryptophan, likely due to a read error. CDR3: CASNVGSSGGASGNTIYV. For the CDR3, the DNA is TGTGCCAGCAACGTGGGGTCGTCGGGGGGCGCTTCTGGAAACACCATATATGTT. The genes are TRBV7-9 and TRBJ1-3, with TRBD1 as a possible D gene (6 bases). This CDR3 has 18 residues. Per the germline V gene, CDR1 is SEHNR and CDR2 is FQNEAQ (reference sequence). Trimming took 7 bases from V and 1 from J, leaving 23 bases between them.

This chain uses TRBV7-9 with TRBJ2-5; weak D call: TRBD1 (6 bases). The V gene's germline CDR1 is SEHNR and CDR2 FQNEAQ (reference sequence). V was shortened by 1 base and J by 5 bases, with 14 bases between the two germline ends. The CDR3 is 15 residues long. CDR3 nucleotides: TGTGCCAGCAGCTTAGGGACAGAGCAAGGCGAGACCCAGTACTTC. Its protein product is CASSLGTEQGETQYF. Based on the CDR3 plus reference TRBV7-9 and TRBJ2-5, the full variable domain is DTGVSQNPRHKITKRGQNVTFRCDPISEHNRLYWYRQTLGQGPEFLTYFQNEAQLEKSRLLSDRFSAERPKGSFSTLEIQRTEQGDSAMYLCASSLGTEQGETQYFGPGTRLLVL.

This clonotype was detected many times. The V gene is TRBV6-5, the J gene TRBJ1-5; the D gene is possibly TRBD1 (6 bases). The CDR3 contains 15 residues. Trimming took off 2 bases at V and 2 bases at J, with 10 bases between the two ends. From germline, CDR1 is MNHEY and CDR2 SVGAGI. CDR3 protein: CASSYRGAGNQPQHF. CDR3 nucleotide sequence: TGTGCCAGCAGTTACCGGGGGGCCGGCAATCAGCCCCAGCATTTT.

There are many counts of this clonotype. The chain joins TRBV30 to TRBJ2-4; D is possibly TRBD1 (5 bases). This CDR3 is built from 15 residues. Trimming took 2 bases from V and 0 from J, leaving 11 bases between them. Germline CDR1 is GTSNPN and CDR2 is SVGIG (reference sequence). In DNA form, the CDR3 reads TGTGCCTGGAGTAAAGGGGCGCTAGCCAAAAACATTCAGTACTTC. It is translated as CAWSKGALAKNIQYF.

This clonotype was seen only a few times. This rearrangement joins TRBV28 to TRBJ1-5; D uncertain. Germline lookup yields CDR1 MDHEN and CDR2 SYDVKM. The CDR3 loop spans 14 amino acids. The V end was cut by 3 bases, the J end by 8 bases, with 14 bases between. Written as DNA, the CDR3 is TGTGCCAGCAGTTTCTTCGGCGGGGTAAAGCCCCAGCATTTT. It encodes CASSFFGGVKPQHF.

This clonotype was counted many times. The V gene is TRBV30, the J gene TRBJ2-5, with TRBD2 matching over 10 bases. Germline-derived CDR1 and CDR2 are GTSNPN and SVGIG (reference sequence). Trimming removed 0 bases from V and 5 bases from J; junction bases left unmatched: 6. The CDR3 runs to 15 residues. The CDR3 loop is CAWSVGVAGGETQYF. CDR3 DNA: TGTGCCTGGAGTGTGGGGGTAGCGGGAGGTGAGACCCAGTACTTC. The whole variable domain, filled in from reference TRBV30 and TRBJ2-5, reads SQTIHQWPATLVQPVGSPLSLECTVEGTSNPNLYWYRQAAGRGLQLLFYSVGIGQISSEVPQNLSASRPQDRQFILSSKKLLLSDSGFYLCAWSVGVAGGETQYFGPGTRLLVL.

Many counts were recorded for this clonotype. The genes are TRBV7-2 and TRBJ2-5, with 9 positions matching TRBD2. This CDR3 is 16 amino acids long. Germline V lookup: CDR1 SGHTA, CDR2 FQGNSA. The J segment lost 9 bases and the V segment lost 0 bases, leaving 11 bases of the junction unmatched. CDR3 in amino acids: CASSLALAGPTGAQYF. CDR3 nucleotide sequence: TGTGCCAGCAGCTTAGCTCTAGCGGGGCCGACCGGGGCCCAGTACTTC.

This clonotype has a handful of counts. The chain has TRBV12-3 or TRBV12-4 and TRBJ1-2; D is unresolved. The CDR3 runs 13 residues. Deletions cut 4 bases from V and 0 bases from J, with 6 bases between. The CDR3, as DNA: TGTGCCAGCAGTTCCTCCACTAACTATGGCTACACCTTC. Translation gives CASSSSTNYGYTF.

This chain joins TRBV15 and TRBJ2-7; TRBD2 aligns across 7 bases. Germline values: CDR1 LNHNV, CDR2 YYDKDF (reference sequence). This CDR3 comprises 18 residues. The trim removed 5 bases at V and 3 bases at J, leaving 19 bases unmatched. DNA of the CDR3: TGTGCCACCAGCGGGGGGGGGGGGGTTGTTGATCCGCTCTACGAGCAGTACTTC. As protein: CATSGGGGVVDPLYEQYF.

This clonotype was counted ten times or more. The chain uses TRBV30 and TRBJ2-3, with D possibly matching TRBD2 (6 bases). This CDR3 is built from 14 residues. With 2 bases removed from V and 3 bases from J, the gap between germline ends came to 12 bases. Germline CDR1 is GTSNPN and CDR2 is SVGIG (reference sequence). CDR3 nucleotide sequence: TGTGCCTGGAGTAACGGGAGAGAGACAGATACGCAGTATTTT. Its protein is CAWSNGRETDTQYF.

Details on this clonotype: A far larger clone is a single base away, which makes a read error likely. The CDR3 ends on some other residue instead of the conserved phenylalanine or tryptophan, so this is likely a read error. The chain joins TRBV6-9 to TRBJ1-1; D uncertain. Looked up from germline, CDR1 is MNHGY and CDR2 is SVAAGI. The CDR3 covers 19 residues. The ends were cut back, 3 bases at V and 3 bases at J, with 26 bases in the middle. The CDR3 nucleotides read TGTGCCAGCAGTTACACCCCCGGTTTAAGAGGGCTAGTCGACACTGAAGCTTTCCTT. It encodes CASSYTPGLRGLVDTEAFL.